Each of the 12 T cell receptor beta chains below was sequenced from the same sample in a study of OX40 agonist ivuxolimab in advanced cancers. Profiled with immunoSEQ multiplex PCR; TCRdb holds only in-frame clones, not every one. The sample consists of almost 70,000 clones, 80% to 90% of them appearing once. This material consisted of CD4+ or CD8+ T cells sorted from blood, taken in a trial of the OX40 agonist ivuxolimab. The receptors shown here come from an adult with an advanced solid tumor such as melanoma, head and neck, liver or kidney cancer.

Of note for this clone: The junction departs from the called germline gene at one end, perhaps through a read error. This sequence joins TRBV30 and TRBJ1-5; D uncertain. CDR1 is GTSNPN and CDR2 is SVGIG in the germline V gene (reference sequence). The CDR3 extends over 14 amino acids. CDR3 sequence (DNA): TGTGCCTGGAGTGTAAGGAGGCTGCAATCAGCCCCAGCATTT. This codes for CAWSVRRLQSAPAF.

The J gene is TRBJ2-3, the V gene TRBV27; D call uncertain. Germline-derived CDR1 and CDR2 are MNHEY and SMNVEV (reference sequence). There are 14 residues in the CDR3. Trimming took 2 bases from V and 3 from J, leaving 9 bases between them. The CDR3 here is CASSLPDGTDTQYF. The CDR3 DNA follows: TGTGCCAGCAGTTTACCGGACGGAACAGATACGCAGTATTTT.

The chain is built from TRBV5-4 and TRBJ1-2; D ambiguous. The V gene's germline CDR1 is SGHNT and CDR2 YYREEE (reference sequence). Trimming left V 0 bases short and J 8 bases short, with 11 bases between. The CDR3 is 13 residues long. Here the CDR3 reads CASSLDRVIGYTF. CDR3 nucleotides: TGTGCCAGCAGCTTGGATAGGGTGATCGGCTACACCTTC.

CDR3 sequence reads: CATSSVSSGNTIYF. The CDR3 DNA reads TGTGCCACCTCGTCCGTGAGCTCTGGAAACACCATATATTTT. This chain uses TRBV19 with TRBJ1-3; D uncertain. CDR3 length equals 14 residues. Trimming removed 10 bases from V and 0 bases from J, with 13 bases in between. CDR1 and CDR2 (germline): LNHDA, SQIVND (reference sequence). The full variable domain, in which reference TRBV19 and TRBJ1-3 provide the parts outside the CDR3, is DGGITQSPKYLFRKEGQNVTLSCEQNLNHDAMYWYRQDPGQGLRLIYYSQIVNDFQKGDIAEGYSVSREKKESFPLTVTSAQKNPTAFYLCATSSVSSGNTIYFGEGSWLTVV.

This chain uses TRBV5-1 with TRBJ2-5; 12 bases line up with TRBD1. The CDR3 loop spans 16 amino acids. Germline values: CDR1 SGHRS, CDR2 YFSETQ. V gave up 4 bases and J gave up 0 bases; unmatched junction bases: 4. The CDR3 DNA is TGCGCCAGCAGCGCAGGGACAGGGGGCTACCAAGAGACCCAGTACTTC. This codes for CASSAGTGGYQETQYF.

The V and J genes are TRBV2 and TRBJ1-5, with 9 bases matching TRBD1. The CDR3 loop spans 16 amino acids. V was clipped by 7 bases and J by 1 base; unmatched bases: 8. Germline CDR1 and CDR2: SNHLY and FYNNEI. The CDR3 is CASKYRGLASNQPQHF. The CDR3 DNA follows: TGTGCCAGCAAATACAGGGGGCTGGCGAGCAATCAGCCCCAGCATTTT. Looking up the rest from reference TRBV2 and TRBJ1-5 gives the full variable domain: EPEVTQTPSHQVTQMGQEVILRCVPISNHLYFYWYRQILGQKVEFLVSFYNNEISEKSEIFDDQFSVERPDGSNFTLKIRSTKLEDSAMYFCASKYRGLASNQPQHFGDGTRLSIL.

The V and J genes are TRBV5-1 and TRBJ1-2; D is uncertain. Germline V lookup: CDR1 SGHRS, CDR2 YFSETQ. Trimming shortened V by 1 base and J by 6 bases, and 13 bases separated the two germline ends. The CDR3 contains 14 residues. This CDR3 reads CASSLLGFENGYTF. DNA for the CDR3: TGCGCCAGCAGCTTGCTAGGCTTCGAGAATGGCTACACCTTC.

V is TRBV6-4 and J is TRBJ2-7; 10 nucleotides match TRBD1. The CDR3 extends over 13 amino acids. Trimming cost V 6 bases and J 3 bases; bases outside gene matches: 2. Germline V lookup: CDR1 MRHNA, CDR2 SNTAGT. CDR3 residues: CASSRDRGYEQYF. The CDR3 DNA sequence: TGTGCCAGCAGCCGGGACAGGGGCTACGAGCAGTACTTC.

The CDR3 loop is CAISGNRDLNEQFF. In DNA, the CDR3 is TGTGCCATCAGTGGGAACAGGGATTTAAATGAGCAGTTCTTC. The rearrangement links TRBV10-3 to TRBJ2-1; possible D gene TRBD1, 6 bases. The germline V and J ends were trimmed by 4 bases and 7 bases, with 14 bases remaining between them. This CDR3 is 14 amino acids long. The germline gives CDR1 ENHRY, CDR2 SYGVKD.

The chain employs TRBV4-2 and TRBJ2-7; the match to TRBD2 covers 9 bases. Unmatched junction bases numbered 3, after V lost 0 bases and J lost 3 bases. Germline values: CDR1 LGHNA, CDR2 YNFKEQ. The CDR3 runs to 15 residues. The CDR3 spells CASSQETSGSYEQYF. In DNA, the CDR3 is TGTGCCAGCAGCCAAGAGACTAGCGGAAGCTACGAGCAGTACTTC.

This chain uses TRBV13 with TRBJ2-7, with 7 positions matching TRBD2. V lost 1 base to trimming and J lost 7 bases; unmatched junction nucleotides: 10. CDR1 is PRHDT, CDR2 FYEKMQ, per germline (reference sequence). The CDR3 is 15 amino acids. CDR3 sequence: CASSLEGLAAGEQYF. Written as DNA, the CDR3 is TGTGCCAGCAGCTTAGAAGGGCTAGCGGCGGGGGAGCAGTACTTC.

The chain has TRBV10-3 and TRBJ2-5; TRBD2 agrees at 9 bases. The ends lost 3 bases at V and 1 base at J; junction bases unmatched: 9. The CDR3 is 17 residues long. CDR1 ENHRY and CDR2 SYGVKD come from the germline V gene. For the CDR3, the DNA is TGTGCCATCAGTGACCCCCTAGCGGGGTGGGGCCAAGAGACCCAGTACTTC. The encoded protein is CAISDPLAGWGQETQYF.